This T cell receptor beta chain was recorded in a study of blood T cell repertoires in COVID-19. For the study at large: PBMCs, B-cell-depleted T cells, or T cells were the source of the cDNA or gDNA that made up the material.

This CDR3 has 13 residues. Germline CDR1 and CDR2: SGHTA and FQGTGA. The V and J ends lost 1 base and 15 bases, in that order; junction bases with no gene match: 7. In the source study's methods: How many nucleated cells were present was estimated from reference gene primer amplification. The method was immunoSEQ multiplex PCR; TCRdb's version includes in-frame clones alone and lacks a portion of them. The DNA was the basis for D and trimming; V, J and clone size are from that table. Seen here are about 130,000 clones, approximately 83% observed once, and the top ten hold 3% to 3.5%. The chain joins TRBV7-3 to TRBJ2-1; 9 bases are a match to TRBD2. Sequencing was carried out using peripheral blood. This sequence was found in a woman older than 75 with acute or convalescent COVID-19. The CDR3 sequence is CASSLSGGALTFF. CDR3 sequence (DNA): TGTGCCAGCAGCTTAAGCGGGGGGGCGTTAACGTTCTTC.